This TCR beta chain originates from a study of blood T cell repertoires in COVID-19 (dated by TCRdb to 2019 to 2021). As for the study more broadly: Samples covering the acute and convalescent phases of COVID-19 were provided by collaborators in the United States, Italy and Spain. The repertoires were made available in a free public database intended to serve as a resource for research on the immune response to SARS-CoV-2. Deeply sampled blood TCRbeta repertoires from subjects exposed to, actively infected with, or recovered from COVID-19 were included in the dataset. Samples came from the ongoing ImmuneRACE study (first 160 participants) plus 1,254 subjects from 6 global collaborators. Nearly every sample came with metadata listing a de-identified subject ID, COVID-19 status, age in years and sex. The prospective study material was composed of cDNA or gDNA derived from T cells, B-cell-depleted T cells, or PBMCs. Where available, HLA class I and class II types were taken from metadata supplied by the sample provider and were not determined by assay-based typing.

TCRbeta CDR3 regions were amplified from genomic DNA by means of the immunoSEQ Assay, a bias-controlled multiplex PCR. Per the original workflow: Within the assay, amplification of reference gene primers was used to estimate how many nucleated cells each sample contained. To quantify the absolute abundance of each unique TCRbeta CDR3 rearrangement, sequence reads were collapsed and filtered. For each sample, productive Simpson clonality was calculated by taking the square root of Simpson's diversity index across productive rearrangements. Not all clones reach the TCRdb copy of this immuneACCESS table, which keeps in-frame sequences only. Checked studies attribute under half of the gap to unresolved V genes and leave the rest unexplained. Clone size and V and J calls were adopted from that table, with D and trimming inferred from the DNA. This sample gives approximately 65,000 clones in total; roughly 86% of them show up just once. In total, the top ten clones hold roughly 3.7% of the sample.

After removal of 4 bases from V and 7 bases from J, the junction retains 7 bases not matched to a gene. For CDR1 and CDR2, the germline V gene lists SGHDN and FVKESK. From cysteine to phenylalanine, the CDR3 is 15 amino acids long. The only DNA kept is the CDR3, 45 bases in frame from the first base. The collaborating institutions used their own protocols to collect whole blood in K2EDTA tubes. For TCRbeta analysis, collaborators shipped samples in one of three forms: frozen whole blood, isolated PBMCs, or DNA extracted from either of those sample types. Notes on this clone: Its antigen target is currently unknown. There are no base qualities to consult, and no much larger clone falls within one base.

Summary of the overall study and its limitations: The amount of clinical and demographic metadata varied by source and participant and was provided uncurated.

Sequenced material: peripheral blood. This receptor was taken from a man aged 50-59 years with acute or convalescent COVID-19. This receptor chain uses TRBV14 and TRBJ1-6; TRBD1 agrees with 7 junctional bases. The CDR3 protein sequence reads: CASSPWGQSNSPLHF. The DNA sequence follows: TGTGCCAGCAGCCCTTGGGGACAGTCGAATTCACCCCTCCACTTT. The variable domain in full, with residues beyond the CDR3 obtained from the reference TRBV14 and TRBJ1-6 genes, is EAGVTQFPSHSVIEKGQTVTLRCDPISGHDNLYWYRRVMGKEIKFLLHFVKESKQDESGMPNNRFLAERTGGTYSTLKVQPAELEDSGVYFCASSPWGQSNSPLHFGNGTRLTVT.